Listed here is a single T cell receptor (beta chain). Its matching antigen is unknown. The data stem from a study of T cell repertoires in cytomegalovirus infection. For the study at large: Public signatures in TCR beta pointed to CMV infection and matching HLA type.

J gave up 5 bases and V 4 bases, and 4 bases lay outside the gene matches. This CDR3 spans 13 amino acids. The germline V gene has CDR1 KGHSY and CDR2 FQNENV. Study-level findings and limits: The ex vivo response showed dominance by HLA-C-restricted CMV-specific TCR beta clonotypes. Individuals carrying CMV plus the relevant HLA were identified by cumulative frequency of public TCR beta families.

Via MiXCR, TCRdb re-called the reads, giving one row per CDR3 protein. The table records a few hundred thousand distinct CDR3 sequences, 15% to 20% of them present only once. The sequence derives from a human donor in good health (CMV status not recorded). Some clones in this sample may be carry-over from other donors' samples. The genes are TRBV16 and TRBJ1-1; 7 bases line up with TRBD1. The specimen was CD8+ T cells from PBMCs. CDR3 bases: TGTGCCAGCAGCCCTCAACAGGGGACTGAAGCTTTCTTT. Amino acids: CASSPQQGTEAFF.